This T cell receptor beta chain came from a study of T cells in Graves' hyperthyroidism and ophthalmopathy. Trimming cost V 6 bases and J 1 base, with 13 bases left between them. Germline values: CDR1 ENHRY, CDR2 SYGVKD. This CDR3 is 14 amino acids long. Amplification of TCR beta CDR3 regions used RNA as the template. Using the HTBI primer set, a first-round RT-PCR was run on the TCR CDR3. TCRdb processed the multiplex PCR reads anew with MiXCR; each CDR3 protein has one entry. The sample shows hundreds of thousands of distinct CDR3 sequences, approximately 25% of them seen only once. Enrolled ophthalmopathy patients presented with a Clinical Activity Score of at least 3, a NOSPECS grade of at least 4, and disease duration under 3 months. Thyroid ultrasound, orbital computed tomography, clinical symptoms, and serum thyroxine and TRAb underpinned diagnoses.

Sequencing used blood. This receptor was identified in a young woman with Graves' ophthalmopathy. The J gene is TRBJ2-7, the V gene TRBV10-3; D ambiguous. Here the CDR3 reads CAIRFSGSSYEQYF. In DNA, the CDR3 is TGTGCCATCAGATTTTCGGGTTCGTCCTACGAGCAGTACTTC.